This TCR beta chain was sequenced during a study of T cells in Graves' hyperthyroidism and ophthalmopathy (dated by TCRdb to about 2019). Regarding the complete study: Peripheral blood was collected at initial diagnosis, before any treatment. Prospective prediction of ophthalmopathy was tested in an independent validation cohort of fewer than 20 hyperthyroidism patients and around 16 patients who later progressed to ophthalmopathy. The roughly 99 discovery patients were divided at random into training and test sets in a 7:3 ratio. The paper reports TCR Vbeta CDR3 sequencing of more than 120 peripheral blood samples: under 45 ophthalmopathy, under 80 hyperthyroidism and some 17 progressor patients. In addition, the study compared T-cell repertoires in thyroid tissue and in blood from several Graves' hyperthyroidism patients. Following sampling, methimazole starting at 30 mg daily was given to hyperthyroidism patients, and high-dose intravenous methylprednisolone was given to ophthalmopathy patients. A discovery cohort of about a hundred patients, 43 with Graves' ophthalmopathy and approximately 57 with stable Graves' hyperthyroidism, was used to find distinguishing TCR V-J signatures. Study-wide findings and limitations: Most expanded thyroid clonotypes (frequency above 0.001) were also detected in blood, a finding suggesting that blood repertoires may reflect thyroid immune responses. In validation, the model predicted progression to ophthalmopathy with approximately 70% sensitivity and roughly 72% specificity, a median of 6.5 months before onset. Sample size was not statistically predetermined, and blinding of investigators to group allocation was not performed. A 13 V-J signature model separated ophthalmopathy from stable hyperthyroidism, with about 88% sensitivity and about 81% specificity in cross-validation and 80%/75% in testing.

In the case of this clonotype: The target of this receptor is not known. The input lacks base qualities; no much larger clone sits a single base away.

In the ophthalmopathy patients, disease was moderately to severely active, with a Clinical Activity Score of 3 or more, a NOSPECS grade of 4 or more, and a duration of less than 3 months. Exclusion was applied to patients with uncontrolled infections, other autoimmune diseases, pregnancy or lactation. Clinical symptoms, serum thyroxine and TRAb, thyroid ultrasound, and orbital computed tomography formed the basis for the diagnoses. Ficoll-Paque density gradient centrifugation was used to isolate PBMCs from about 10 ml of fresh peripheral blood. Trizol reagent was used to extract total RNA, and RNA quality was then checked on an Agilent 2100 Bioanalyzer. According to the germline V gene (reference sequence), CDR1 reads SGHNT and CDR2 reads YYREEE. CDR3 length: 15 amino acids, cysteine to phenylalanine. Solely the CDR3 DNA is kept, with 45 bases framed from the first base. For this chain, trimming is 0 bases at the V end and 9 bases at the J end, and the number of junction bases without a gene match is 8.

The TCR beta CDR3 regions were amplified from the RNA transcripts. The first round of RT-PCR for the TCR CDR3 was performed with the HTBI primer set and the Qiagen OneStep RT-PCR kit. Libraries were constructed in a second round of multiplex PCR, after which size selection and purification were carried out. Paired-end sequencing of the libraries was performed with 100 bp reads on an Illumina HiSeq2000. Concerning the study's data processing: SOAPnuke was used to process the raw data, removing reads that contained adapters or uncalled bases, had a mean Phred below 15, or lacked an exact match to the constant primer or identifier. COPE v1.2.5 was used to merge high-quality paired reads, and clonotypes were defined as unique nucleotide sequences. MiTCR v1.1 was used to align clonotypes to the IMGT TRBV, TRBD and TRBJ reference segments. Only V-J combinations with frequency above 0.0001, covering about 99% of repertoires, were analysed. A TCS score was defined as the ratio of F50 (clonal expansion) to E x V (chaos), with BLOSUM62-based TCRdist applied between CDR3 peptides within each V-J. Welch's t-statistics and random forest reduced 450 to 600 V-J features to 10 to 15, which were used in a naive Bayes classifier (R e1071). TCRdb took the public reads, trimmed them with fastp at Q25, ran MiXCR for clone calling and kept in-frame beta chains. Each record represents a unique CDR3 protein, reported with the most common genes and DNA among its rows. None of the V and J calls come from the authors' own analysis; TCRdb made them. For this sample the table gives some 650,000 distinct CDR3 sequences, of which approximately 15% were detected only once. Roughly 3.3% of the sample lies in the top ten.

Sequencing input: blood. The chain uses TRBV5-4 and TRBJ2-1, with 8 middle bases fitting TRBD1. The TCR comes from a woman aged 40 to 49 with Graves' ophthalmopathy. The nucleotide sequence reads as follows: TGTGCCAGCAGCTTGGGCGCAGGGGGCATGAGTGAGCAGTTCTTC. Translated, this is CASSLGAGGMSEQFF.